Listed below are T cell receptor beta chains from one sample, sequenced in a study of blood T cell repertoires in COVID-19. Profiling relied on immunoSEQ multiplex PCR, and the TCRdb table lists in-frame clones only, not all of them. Of approximately 230,000 clones listed, about 80% were seen once; the top ten hold approximately 4.9%. The sample taken for sequencing was peripheral blood. Receptor source: a woman older than 75 with active or convalescent COVID-19. Both conserved end residues are part of each CDR3. D genes are given only for firm matches. Expanded clones get a size class; other rows say once, few or many, or leave the size out.

j_gene,v_gene,abundance,d_gene,CDR3nt,CDR3aa
TRBJ2-7,TRBV4-2,.,.,TGTGCCAGCAGCCCCGAGGAGGGTCCCTACGAGCAGTACTTC,CASSPEEGPYEQYF
TRBJ2-2,TRBV18,.,TRBD2,TGTGCCAGCTCACCATCCCTGGCGGGAGGGAACACCGGGGAGCTGTTTTTT,CASSPSLAGGNTGELFF
TRBJ2-1,TRBV6-6,.,TRBD2,TGTGCCAGCAGTCTTTTTGGGACCGGGACTAGCACTAGCAATGAGCAGTTCTTC,CASSLFGTGTSTSNEQFF
TRBJ1-6,TRBV28,.,TRBD1,TGTGCCAGCAGCTCGGGGATGACAGGGGATAATTCACCCCTCCACTTT,CASSSGMTGDNSPLHF
TRBJ2-5,TRBV6-5,.,.,TGTGCCAGCAGTTCCGTCAGAAAAGAGACCCAGTACTTC,CASSSVRKETQYF
TRBJ2-5,TRBV5-6,.,.,TGTGCCAGCAGACGTGAAGCTACGGAGACCCAGTACTTC,CASRREATETQYF
TRBJ2-2,TRBV14,.,.,TGTGCCAGCAGCCCACTCCCTTCGAGGGCTCCCGGGGAGCTGTTTTTT,CASSPLPSRAPGELFF
TRBJ1-2,TRBV28,.,TRBD1,TGTGCCAGCAGTTTCGGACAGGGTGGCTACACCTTC,CASSFGQGGYTF
TRBJ1-2,TRBV5-4,few,.,TGTGCCAGCAGCTTGAGACAGTATGGCTACACCTTC,CASSLRQYGYTF
TRBJ2-7,TRBV12-3/TRBV12-4,many,.,TGTGCCAGCGGGGCTTTGGGCAACGAGCAGTACTTC,CASGALGNEQYF
TRBJ1-2,TRBV14,.,.,TGTGCCAGCAGCCCAGGGGTTATCGGGGCATATGGCTACACCTTC,CASSPGVIGAYGYTF
TRBJ1-5,TRBV7-8,few,TRBD1,TGTGCCAGCAGCTCAGGACAGGGGTCCTCCGGGCCCCAGCATTTT,CASSSGQGSSGPQHF
TRBJ2-3,TRBV5-1,.,.,TGCGCCAGCAGCTTGGGTGGAGAAAGCGATACGCAGTATTTT,CASSLGGESDTQYF
TRBJ2-1,TRBV24-1,.,TRBD2,TGTGCCACCAGTGATAGAGGGAGGGGCAATGAGCAGTTCTTC,CATSDRGRGNEQFF
TRBJ2-7,TRBV6-1,.,.,TGTGCCAGCAGTGAAGCGCCGGGAAGCTCCTACGAGCAGTACTTC,CASSEAPGSSYEQYF
TRBJ1-1,TRBV10-3,.,.,TGTGCCATCAGTGCCGAAAGACTTACAGGGAACATGAACACTGAAGCTTTCTTT,CAISAERLTGNMNTEAFF
TRBJ2-1,TRBV24-1,.,TRBD2,TGTGCCACCAGTGACAAAAGGCTAGCGGGCGCCAATGAGCAGTTCTTC,CATSDKRLAGANEQFF
TRBJ2-3,TRBV6-5,.,.,TGTGCCAGCAGCACATCGGGGGATACGCAGTATTTT,CASSTSGDTQYF
TRBJ2-7,TRBV28,.,TRBD2,TGTGCCAGTCTAGCGGGGGCCCCCTCCTACGAGCAGTACTTC,CASLAGAPSYEQYF
TRBJ1-5,TRBV6-5,once,.,TGTGCCAGCAGTTCTAACCATCAGCCCCAGCATTTT,CASSSNHQPQHF
TRBJ1-5,TRBV6-1,.,.,TGTGCCAGCAGTGAGGTCCAGGGACAGCCCCAGCATTTT,CASSEVQGQPQHF
TRBJ1-1,TRBV19,.,.,TGTGCCAGTAGTAGGCCATTTGAGAACACTGAAGCTTTCTTT,CASSRPFENTEAFF
TRBJ1-3,TRBV5-1,.,.,TGCGCCAGCATGGAGAGCTCTGGAAACACCATATATTTT,CASMESSGNTIYF
TRBJ1-2,TRBV9,.,TRBD1,TGTGCCAGCAGCGTAGGGAGTCAGGGGGCAACTGGCTACACCTTC,CASSVGSQGATGYTF
TRBJ2-1,TRBV6-1,.,TRBD2,TGTGCCAGCAGTGGGGAGACTAGCGGAGGGGGGTTCTTCAGTGAGCAGTTCTTC,CASSGETSGGGFFSEQFF
TRBJ1-2,TRBV27,.,TRBD1,TGTGCCAGCAGTTACAGACAGGGCTGGGGTGGCTACACCTTC,CASSYRQGWGGYTF
TRBJ1-1,TRBV10-2,once,TRBD1,TGCGCCAGTCTCGGGACAGGGTCAAACACTGAAGCTTTCTTT,CASLGTGSNTEAFF
TRBJ2-7,TRBV30,once,.,TGTGCCTGGAGTTCCCCAGGGCGGTCCTACGAGCAGTACTTC,CAWSSPGRSYEQYF
TRBJ1-3,TRBV7-9,.,.,TGTGCCAGCAGCTTAGCGCGGCAGTATGGAAACACCATATATTTT,CASSLARQYGNTIYF
TRBJ1-3,TRBV6-6,.,.,TGTGCCAGCAGTCCGCCTGGCGGGATGGGGGCTGGAAACACCATATATTTT,CASSPPGGMGAGNTIYF
TRBJ1-1,TRBV11-2,.,.,TGTGCCAGCAGCTCCGCGGGGGGGACCACTGAAGCTTTCTTT,CASSSAGGTTEAFF
TRBJ2-1,TRBV3-1/TRBV3-2,.,TRBD2,TGTGCCAGCAGCCAAGAACGACTAGCGGGAGGCAATGAGCAGTTCTTC,CASSQERLAGGNEQFF
TRBJ1-5,TRBV2,once,.,TGTGCCAGCAATCGCGACACGTTGAGCAATCAGCCCCAGCATTTT,CASNRDTLSNQPQHF
TRBJ1-2,TRBV29-1,.,.,TGCAGCGTTGATGGGAGTAACTATGGCTACACCTTC,CSVDGSNYGYTF
TRBJ1-1,TRBV18,.,TRBD1,TGTGCCAGCTCACCGCGTGAGGGGGCAGTTGAAGCTTTCTTT,CASSPREGAVEAFF
TRBJ2-3,TRBV10-3,.,TRBD2,TGTGCCATCAGTACGCTAGCGGGAGCTGGGACAGATACGCAGTATTTT,CAISTLAGAGTDTQYF
TRBJ2-7,TRBV3-1/TRBV3-2,.,TRBD1,TGTGCCAGCAGCCAGAGAGGGGGCGAAGTGGACGAGCAGTACTTC,CASSQRGGEVDEQYF
TRBJ1-1,TRBV28,.,.,TGTGCCAGCAGTTTATTAGTGAGGGTTTGGACTGAAGCTTTCTTT,CASSLLVRVWTEAFF
TRBJ1-4,TRBV30,.,.,TGTGCCTGGAGTGTTGGCGGGGGACTGTTTTTT,CAWSVGGGLFF
TRBJ1-3,TRBV15,.,TRBD1,TGTGCCACCAGCAGAGTAGGGGACAGGGGTAACACCATATATTTT,CATSRVGDRGNTIYF
TRBJ1-1,TRBV30,.,.,TGTGCCTGGGGACCCCAGGCCGTGAACACTGAAGCTTTCTTT,CAWGPQAVNTEAFF
TRBJ1-5,TRBV18,.,TRBD1,TGTGCCAGCTCACTCGACAGGGGTCATCAGCCCCAGCATTTT,CASSLDRGHQPQHF
TRBJ1-1,TRBV23-1,.,.,TGCGCCAGCAGTCAATTCGGAGGTGATTGGGAAGCTTTCTTT,CASSQFGGDWEAFF
TRBJ1-3,TRBV2,.,TRBD1,TGTGCCAGCAGTGACATCAGGGGGGGAAACACCATATATTTT,CASSDIRGGNTIYF
TRBJ2-3,TRBV28,once,TRBD2,TGTGCCAGCAGTTTCCTAGCGGGAGCTGTTACAGATACGCAGTATTTT,CASSFLAGAVTDTQYF
TRBJ1-1,TRBV10-3,.,.,TGTGCCATCGGTGTAGGGGCACGGAACACTGAAGCTTTCTTT,CAIGVGARNTEAFF
TRBJ2-5,TRBV7-9,few,TRBD1,TGTGCCAGCAGCCTAGTGGGACAGGGAGGAGAGACCCAGTACTTC,CASSLVGQGGETQYF
TRBJ1-6,TRBV2,.,TRBD1,TGTGCCAGTCAGGGGGACGGTGGATCACCCCTCCACTTT,CASQGDGGSPLHF
TRBJ2-7,TRBV5-1,.,TRBD1,TGCGCCAGCAGCGTAGGGGGACAGGGGTCCTACGAGCAGTACTTC,CASSVGGQGSYEQYF
TRBJ2-4,TRBV11-2,few,.,TGTGCCAGCAGCCCAGACATAGCCAAAAACATTCAGTACTTC,CASSPDIAKNIQYF
TRBJ1-2,TRBV4-1,.,.,TGCGCCAGCAGCCAAACTCCAGGGGCCGTAAACTATGGCTACACCTTC,CASSQTPGAVNYGYTF
TRBJ2-3,TRBV28,few,.,TGTGCCAGCAGCCTGACAAATACGCAGTATTTT,CASSLTNTQYF
TRBJ2-7,TRBV5-1,.,TRBD1,TGCGCCAGCAGCCGGGACAGGGAGAACTACGAGCAGTACTTC,CASSRDRENYEQYF
TRBJ2-5,TRBV14,.,TRBD1,TGTGCCAGCAGCCACGGACAGGGGAAAGAGACCCAGTACTTC,CASSHGQGKETQYF
TRBJ2-2,TRBV19,.,TRBD2,TGTGCCAGTAGTGACGGGGCGGGAGCGATTACCGGGGAGCTGTTTTTT,CASSDGAGAITGELFF
TRBJ2-7,TRBV7-2,.,TRBD2,TGTGCCAGCAGGCTCCCGGGACTAGCGGGGGGGCCAAACTACGAGCAGTACTTC,CASRLPGLAGGPNYEQYF
TRBJ2-5,TRBV7-2,.,.,TGTGCCAGCAGCTTAGCGGGGGGATCGATCGAGACCCAGTACTTC,CASSLAGGSIETQYF
TRBJ1-1,TRBV6-1,.,.,TGTGCCAGCAGTGAAGGAGGCGACGATGAAGCTTTCTTT,CASSEGGDDEAFF
TRBJ1-3,TRBV4-2,.,TRBD1,TGTGCCAGCAGCCGAGGGACAGGGATCGACATCTCTGGAAACACCATATATTTT,CASSRGTGIDISGNTIYF
TRBJ1-2,TRBV6-1,.,TRBD1,TGTGCCAGCAGTAGGGACAGGACCTCTAACTATGGCTACACCTTC,CASSRDRTSNYGYTF